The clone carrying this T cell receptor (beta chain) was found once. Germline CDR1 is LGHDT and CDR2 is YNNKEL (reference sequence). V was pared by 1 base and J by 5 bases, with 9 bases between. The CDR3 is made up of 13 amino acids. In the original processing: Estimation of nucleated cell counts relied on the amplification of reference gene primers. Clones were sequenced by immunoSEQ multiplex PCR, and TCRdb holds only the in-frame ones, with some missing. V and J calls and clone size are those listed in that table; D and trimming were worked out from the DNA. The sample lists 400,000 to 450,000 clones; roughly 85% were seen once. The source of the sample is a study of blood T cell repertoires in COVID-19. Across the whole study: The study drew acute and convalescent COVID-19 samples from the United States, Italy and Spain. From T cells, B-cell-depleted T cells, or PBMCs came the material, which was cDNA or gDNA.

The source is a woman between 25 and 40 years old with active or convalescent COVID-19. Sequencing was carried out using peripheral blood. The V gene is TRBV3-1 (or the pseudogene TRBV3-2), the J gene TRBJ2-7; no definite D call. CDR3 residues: CASSQVPGHEQYF. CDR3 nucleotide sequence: TGTGCCAGCAGCCAAGTTCCAGGCCACGAGCAGTACTTC.